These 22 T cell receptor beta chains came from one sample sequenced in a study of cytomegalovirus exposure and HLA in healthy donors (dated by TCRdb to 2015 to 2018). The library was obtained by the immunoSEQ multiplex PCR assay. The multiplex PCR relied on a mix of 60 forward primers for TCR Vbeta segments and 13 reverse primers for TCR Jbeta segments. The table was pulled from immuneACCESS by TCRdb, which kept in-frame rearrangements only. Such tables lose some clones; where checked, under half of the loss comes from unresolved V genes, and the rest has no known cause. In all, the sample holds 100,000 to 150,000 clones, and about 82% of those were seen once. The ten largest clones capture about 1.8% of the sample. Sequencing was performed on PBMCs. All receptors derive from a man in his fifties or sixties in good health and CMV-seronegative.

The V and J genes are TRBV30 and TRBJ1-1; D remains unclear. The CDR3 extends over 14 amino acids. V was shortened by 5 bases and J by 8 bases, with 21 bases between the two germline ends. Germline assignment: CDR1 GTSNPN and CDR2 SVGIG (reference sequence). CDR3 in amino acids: CAWVAASRYPEAFF. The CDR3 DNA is TGTGCCTGGGTGGCAGCGAGCCGCTACCCCGAAGCTTTCTTT.

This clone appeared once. CDR3 residues: CASSLLGSNEQFF. The CDR3 DNA follows: TGCGCCAGCAGCTTGCTGGGGAGCAATGAGCAGTTCTTC. The chain uses TRBV5-1 and TRBJ2-1; perhaps TRBD2 as D (5 bases). Germline lookup yields CDR1 SGHRS and CDR2 YFSETQ. The CDR3 runs to 13 residues. Trimming pared 1 base from V and 6 bases from J, leaving 8 bases between. Full variable domain (outside the CDR3, taken from reference TRBV5-1 and TRBJ2-1): KAGVTQTPRYLIKTRGQQVTLSCSPISGHRSVSWYQQTPGQGLQFLFEYFSETQRNKGNFPGRFSGRQFSNSRSEMNVSTLELGDSALYLCASSLLGSNEQFFGPGTRLTVL.

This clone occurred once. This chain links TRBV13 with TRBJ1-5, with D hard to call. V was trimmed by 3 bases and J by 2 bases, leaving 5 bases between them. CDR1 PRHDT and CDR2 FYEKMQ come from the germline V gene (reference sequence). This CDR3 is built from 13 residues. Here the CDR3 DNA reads TGTGCCAGCAGCTTTTCCGGCAATCAGCCCCAGCATTTT. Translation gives CASSFSGNQPQHF.

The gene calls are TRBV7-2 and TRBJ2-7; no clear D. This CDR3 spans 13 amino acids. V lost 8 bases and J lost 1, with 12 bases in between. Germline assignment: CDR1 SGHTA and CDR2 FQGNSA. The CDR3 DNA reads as TGTGCCAGCGCGAGACCCGGGTCCTACGAGCAGTACTTC. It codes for CASARPGSYEQYF.

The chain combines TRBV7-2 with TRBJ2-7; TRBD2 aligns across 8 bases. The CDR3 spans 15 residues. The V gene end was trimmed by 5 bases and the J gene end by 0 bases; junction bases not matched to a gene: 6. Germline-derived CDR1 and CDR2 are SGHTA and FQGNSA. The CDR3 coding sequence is TGTGCCAGCAGCCGCGGGGGGACATCCTCCTACGAGCAGTACTTC. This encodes CASSRGGTSSYEQYF.

The CDR3 loop reads CASSFLGAATNEKLFF. CDR3 DNA: TGTGCCAGCAGCTTTTTGGGGGCGGCAACTAATGAAAAACTGTTTTTT. The gene calls are TRBV7-8 and TRBJ1-4; D possibly corresponds to TRBD1 (6 bases). The CDR3 contains 16 residues. The V end lost 3 bases, the J end lost 0 bases, and 11 bases lay between the germline ends. Germline values: CDR1 SGHVS, CDR2 FQNEAQ.

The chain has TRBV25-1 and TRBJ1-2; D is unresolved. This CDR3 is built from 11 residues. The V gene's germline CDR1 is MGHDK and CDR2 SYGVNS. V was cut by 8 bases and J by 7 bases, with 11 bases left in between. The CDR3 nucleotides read TGTGCCAGCGCTCGACACGGTGGCTACACCTTC. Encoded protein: CASARHGGYTF.

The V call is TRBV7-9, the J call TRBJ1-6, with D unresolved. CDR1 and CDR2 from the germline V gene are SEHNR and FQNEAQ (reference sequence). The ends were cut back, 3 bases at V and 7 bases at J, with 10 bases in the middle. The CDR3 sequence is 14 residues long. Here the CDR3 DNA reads TGTGCCAGCAGCTTTTATGAGATAAATTCACCCCTCCACTTT. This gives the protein CASSFYEINSPLHF.

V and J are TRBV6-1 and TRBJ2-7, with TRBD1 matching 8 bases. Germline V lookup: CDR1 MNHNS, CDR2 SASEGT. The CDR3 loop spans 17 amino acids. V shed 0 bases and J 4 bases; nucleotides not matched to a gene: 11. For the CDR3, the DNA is TGTGCCAGCAGTGAAGCGTTGGACAGGGTCCAGGGTTACGAGCAGTACGTC. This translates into CASSEALDRVQGYEQYV.

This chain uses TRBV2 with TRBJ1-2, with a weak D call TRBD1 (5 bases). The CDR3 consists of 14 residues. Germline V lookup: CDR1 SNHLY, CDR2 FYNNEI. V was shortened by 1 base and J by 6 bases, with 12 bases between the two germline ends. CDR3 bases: TGTGCCAGCAGTGAAGTTAAGAAGGGGAATGGCTACACCTTC. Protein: CASSEVKKGNGYTF.

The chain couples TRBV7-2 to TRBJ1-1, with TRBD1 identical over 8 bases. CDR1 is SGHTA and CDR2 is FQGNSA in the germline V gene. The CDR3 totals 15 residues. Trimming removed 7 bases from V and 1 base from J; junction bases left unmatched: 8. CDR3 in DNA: TGTGCCAGCACCGGGACAGGAGCTTCGAACACTGAAGCTTTCTTT. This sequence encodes CASTGTGASNTEAFF.

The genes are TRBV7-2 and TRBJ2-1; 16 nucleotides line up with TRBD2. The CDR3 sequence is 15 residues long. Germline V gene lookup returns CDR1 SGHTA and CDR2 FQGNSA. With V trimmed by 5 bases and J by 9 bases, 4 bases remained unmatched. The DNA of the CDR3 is TGTGCCAGCAGCAGGGGACTAGCGGGGGGGACTGAGCAGTTCTTC. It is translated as CASSRGLAGGTEQFF.

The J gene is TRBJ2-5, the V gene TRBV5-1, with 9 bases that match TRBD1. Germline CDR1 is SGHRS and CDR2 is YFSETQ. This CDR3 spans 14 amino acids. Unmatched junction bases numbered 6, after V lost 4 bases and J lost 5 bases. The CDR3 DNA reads TGCGCCAGCAGCCTGGGACAGGGCATCGAGACCCAGTACTTC. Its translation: CASSLGQGIETQYF.

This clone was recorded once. The CDR3 nucleotides read TGTGCCAGCAGCCCCCTCCGGACAGGGGATAGCAATCAGCCCCAGCATTTT. Translating gives CASSPLRTGDSNQPQHF. The rearrangement joins TRBV9 to TRBJ1-5; 9 positions match TRBD1. This CDR3 spans 17 amino acids. The germline CDR1 and CDR2 sequences are SGDLS and YYNGEE. The trim removed 4 bases at V and 0 bases at J, leaving 8 bases unmatched.

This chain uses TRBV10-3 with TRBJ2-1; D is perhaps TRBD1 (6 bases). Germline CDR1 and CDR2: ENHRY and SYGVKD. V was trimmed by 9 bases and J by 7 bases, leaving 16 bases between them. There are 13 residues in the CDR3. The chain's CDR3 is CAIRDMGTNEQFF. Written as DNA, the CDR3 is TGTGCCATAAGGGACATGGGGACAAATGAGCAGTTCTTC.

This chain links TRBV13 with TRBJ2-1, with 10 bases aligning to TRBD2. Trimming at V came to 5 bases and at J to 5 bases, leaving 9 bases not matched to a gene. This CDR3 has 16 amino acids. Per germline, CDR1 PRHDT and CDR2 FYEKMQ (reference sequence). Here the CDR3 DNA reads TGTGCCAGCAGCCAGTCTAGCGGGGGACCTAACAATGAGCAGTTCTTC. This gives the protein CASSQSSGGPNNEQFF.

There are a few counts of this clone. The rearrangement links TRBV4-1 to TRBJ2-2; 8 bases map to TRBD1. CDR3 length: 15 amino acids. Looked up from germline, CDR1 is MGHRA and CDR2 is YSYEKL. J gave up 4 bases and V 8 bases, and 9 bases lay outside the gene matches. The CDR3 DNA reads TGCGCCAGCTGCCGTGGACAGGGCGCCACCGGGGAGCTGTTTTTT. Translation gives CASCRGQGATGELFF.

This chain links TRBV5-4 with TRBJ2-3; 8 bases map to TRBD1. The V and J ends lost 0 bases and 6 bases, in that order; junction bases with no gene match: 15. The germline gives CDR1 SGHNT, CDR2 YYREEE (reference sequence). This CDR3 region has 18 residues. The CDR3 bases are TGTGCCAGCAGCTTGGGTCACCGGGACAGGCCCCCGAGGGATACGCAGTATTTT. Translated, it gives CASSLGHRDRPPRDTQYF.

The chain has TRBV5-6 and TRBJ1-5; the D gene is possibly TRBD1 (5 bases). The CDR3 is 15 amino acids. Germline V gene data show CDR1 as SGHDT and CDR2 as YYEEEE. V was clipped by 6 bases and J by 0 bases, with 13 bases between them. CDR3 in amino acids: CASNLGQYSNQPQHF. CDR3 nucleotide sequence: TGTGCCAGCAACCTGGGGCAGTATAGCAATCAGCCCCAGCATTTT.

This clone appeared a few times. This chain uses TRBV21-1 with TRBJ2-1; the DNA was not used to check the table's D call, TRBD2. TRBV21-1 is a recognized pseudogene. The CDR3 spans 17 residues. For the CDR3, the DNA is TGTGCCAGCAGCGCCCGGGGAAGGGAAGGATTCTTTAGTGAGCAGTTCTTC. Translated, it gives CASSARGREGFFSEQFF.

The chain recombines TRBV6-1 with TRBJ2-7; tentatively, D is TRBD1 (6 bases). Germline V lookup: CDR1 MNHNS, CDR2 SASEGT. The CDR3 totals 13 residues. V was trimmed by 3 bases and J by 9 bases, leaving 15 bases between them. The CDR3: CASSDNRESPQYV. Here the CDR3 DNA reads TGTGCCAGCAGTGACAACAGGGAGAGTCCGCAGTACGTC.

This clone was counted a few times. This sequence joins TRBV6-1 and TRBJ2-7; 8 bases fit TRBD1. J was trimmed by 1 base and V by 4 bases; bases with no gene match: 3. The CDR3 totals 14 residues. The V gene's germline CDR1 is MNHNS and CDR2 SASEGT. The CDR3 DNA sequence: TGTGCCAGCAGTGGACAGGGGTCTTCCTACGAGCAGTACGTC. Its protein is CASSGQGSSYEQYV.